Shown below are 29 T cell receptor beta chains from a single sample sequenced in a study of T cell responses to AZD1222 COVID-19 vaccine. TCRdb's copy holds only in-frame clones and misses some; the assay was immunoSEQ multiplex PCR. The table records 130,000 or so clones, around 90% of them present only once. The sequences come from peripheral blood, collected 28 days after the second dose of the MenACWY control vaccine. Receptor source: an adult who received the MenACWY meningococcal vaccine as a control.

This chain links TRBV29-1 with TRBJ2-3, with 9 bases lining up with TRBD2. CDR3 size: 15 residues. Germline V gene lookup returns CDR1 SQVTM and CDR2 ANQGSEA. With V trimmed by 0 bases and J by 3 bases, 4 bases remained unmatched. The CDR3 DNA sequence: TGCAGCGTTGAAGATGGAGCGGGAGGAACAGATACGCAGTATTTT. It encodes CSVEDGAGGTDTQYF.

The genes are TRBV7-9 and TRBJ1-4; D gene ambiguous. The V and J ends lost 5 bases and 5 bases respectively, with 15 bases between them. Germline CDR1 and CDR2: SEHNR and FQNEAQ (reference sequence). The CDR3 length is 15 residues. The CDR3 DNA follows: TGTGCCAGCAGCCCCGATTTTCAGAGGAATGAAAAACTGTTTTTT. Translating gives CASSPDFQRNEKLFF.

The chain uses TRBV2 and TRBJ2-3; tentatively, D is TRBD1 (5 bases). V was shortened by 2 bases and J by 4 bases, with 10 bases between the two germline ends. The CDR3 totals 14 residues. CDR1 SNHLY and CDR2 FYNNEI come from the germline V gene. CDR3 protein: CASSEQGLADTQYF. CDR3 in DNA: TGTGCCAGCAGTGAACAGGGCTTGGCAGATACGCAGTATTTT.

The genes are TRBV30 and TRBJ2-7; a possible D gene is TRBD1 (6 bases). Germline values: CDR1 GTSNPN, CDR2 SVGIG (reference sequence). V lost 4 bases and J 3 bases, leaving 13 bases between the germline ends. The CDR3 length is 13 residues. The CDR3 region has the DNA TGTGCCTGGACCTCTGGCAGGGGCTACGAGCAGTACTTC. Protein sequence: CAWTSGRGYEQYF.

J is TRBJ2-7 and V is TRBV28; D might be TRBD1 or TRBD2, each matching 5 bases. V was shortened by 5 bases and J by 3 bases, with 17 bases between the two germline ends. CDR3 length: 15 residues. Germline V gives CDR1 MDHEN, CDR2 SYDVKM. CDR3 sequence reads: CASSGGRGPSYEQYF. As DNA, the CDR3 is TGTGCCAGCAGTGGGGGTCGGGGACCAAGCTACGAGCAGTACTTC.

The chain is built from TRBV3-1 (or the pseudogene TRBV3-2) and TRBJ1-1, with TRBD1 matching 8 bases. Germline V gives CDR1 LGHDT, CDR2 YNNKEL (reference sequence). The V and J ends lost 0 bases and 1 base, in that order; junction bases with no gene match: 13. The CDR3 sequence is 19 residues long. In DNA, the CDR3 is TGTGCCAGCAGCCAAGATCTAGGTCAGGGGGCAGCTGGGAACACTGAAGCTTTCTTT. It translates to CASSQDLGQGAAGNTEAFF.

This rearrangement joins TRBV18 to TRBJ1-2; D is perhaps TRBD1 (5 bases). Germline loops: CDR1 KGHSH, CDR2 LQKENI. The V gene lost 2 bases and the J gene lost 4 bases, with 14 bases spanning the gap. This CDR3 has 15 amino acids. CDR3 loop: CASSPGAEVLYGYTF. CDR3 bases: TGTGCCAGCTCACCAGGGGCAGAAGTTCTCTATGGCTACACCTTC.

The V gene is TRBV6-2 or TRBV6-3, the J gene TRBJ2-5; a weak D match, TRBD1 (6 bases). This CDR3 region has 16 residues. The V end lost 6 bases, the J end lost 4 bases, and 21 bases lay between the germline ends. Looked up from germline, CDR1 is MNHEY and CDR2 is SVGEGT. Written as DNA, the CDR3 is TGTGCCAGCAGCCGCAGTCTTCCAGGGGATGGAGAGACCCAGTACTTC. This encodes CASSRSLPGDGETQYF.

The chain uses TRBV9 and TRBJ2-7; the D is unclear. From germline, CDR1 is SGDLS and CDR2 YYNGEE. CDR3 length equals 12 residues. Trimming removed 3 bases at V and 7 bases at J, with 11 bases between. As DNA, the CDR3 is TGTGCCAGCAGCGAGCCAGAAGGGGAGCAGTACTTC. Protein sequence: CASSEPEGEQYF.

The chain couples TRBV19 to TRBJ1-3; D ambiguous. Trimming took off 6 bases at V and 1 base at J, with 13 bases between the two ends. This CDR3 has 15 residues. Germline assignment: CDR1 LNHDA and CDR2 SQIVND (reference sequence). CDR3 sequence (DNA): TGTGCCAGTAGGCGCCGTGGGGAGTCTGGAAACACCATATATTTT. Residues: CASRRRGESGNTIYF.

In this sample, this clone turned up once. The chain uses TRBV28 and TRBJ1-5; TRBD1 is a possible D gene (6 bases). CDR1 MDHEN and CDR2 SYDVKM come from the germline V gene. Trimming removed 8 bases at V and 11 bases at J, with 22 bases between. The CDR3 spans 14 residues. CDR3 loop: CASRQEGFGGAQHF. The CDR3 coding sequence is TGTGCCAGCCGACAGGAGGGCTTCGGAGGCGCCCAGCATTTT.

The chain joins TRBV28 to TRBJ2-3; D might be TRBD1 (5 bases). CDR1 is MDHEN, CDR2 SYDVKM, per germline. Trimming left V 5 bases short and J 5 bases short, with 17 bases between. This CDR3 is 15 amino acids long. The CDR3 region has the DNA TGTGCCAGCAGTCCCGGACAAGTGGTTATAGATACGCAGTATTTT. Amino acids: CASSPGQVVIDTQYF.

The chain is built from TRBV6-2 or TRBV6-3 and TRBJ2-2; 10 nucleotides align to TRBD2. Germline-derived CDR1 and CDR2 are MNHEY and SVGEGT. This CDR3 comprises 16 residues. The trim removed 6 bases at V and 1 base at J, leaving 5 bases unmatched. The CDR3 region has the DNA TGTGCCAGCAGCGGGGGACTAGCGAGGAACACCGGGGAGCTGTTTTTT. It yields the protein CASSGGLARNTGELFF.

This clone was detected only once. The chain joins TRBV5-1 to TRBJ2-7, with 7 bases fitting TRBD1. The germline V gene encodes CDR1 SGHRS and CDR2 YFSETQ. Trimming at V came to 1 base and at J to 3 bases, leaving 4 bases not matched to a gene. The CDR3 totals 14 residues. The CDR3 here is CASSLLDRSYEQYF. CDR3 in DNA: TGCGCCAGCAGCTTGTTGGACAGGAGCTACGAGCAGTACTTC.

The CDR3 sequence is CASSQDGQPHNEQFF. The CDR3 region has the DNA TGTGCCAGCAGCCAAGACGGGCAGCCTCACAATGAGCAGTTCTTC. The V and J genes are TRBV3-1 (or the pseudogene TRBV3-2) and TRBJ2-1; D call uncertain. Germline-derived CDR1 and CDR2 are LGHDT and YNNKEL (reference sequence). The CDR3 contains 15 residues. Trimming took 0 bases from V and 5 from J, leaving 11 bases between them.

The rearrangement joins TRBV28 to TRBJ1-5, with no clear D. V gave up 4 bases and J gave up 0 bases, with 1 base separating them. The germline gives CDR1 MDHEN, CDR2 SYDVKM. CDR3 length equals 12 residues. CDR3 sequence (DNA): TGTGCCAGCAGTTATAGCAATCAGCCCCAGCATTTT. Encoded protein: CASSYSNQPQHF.

The chain couples TRBV11-2 to TRBJ2-5; TRBD2 is a possible D gene (6 bases). This CDR3 region has 15 residues. V gave up 0 bases and J gave up 4 bases, with 12 bases separating them. The germline CDR1 and CDR2 sequences are SGHAT and FQNNGV. CDR3 loop: CASSLDGDWRETQYF. The CDR3 DNA sequence: TGTGCCAGCAGCTTAGATGGGGACTGGCGAGAGACCCAGTACTTC.

The chain joins TRBV21-1 to TRBJ2-1; TRBD2 was called by the table and not checked on the DNA. TRBV21-1 is an annotated pseudogene. The CDR3 totals 15 residues. The DNA of the CDR3 is TGTGCCAGCAGCAAAACCAGCGGGGGCCACAATGAGCAGTTCTTC. Amino acid sequence: CASSKTSGGHNEQFF.

This chain connects TRBV28 to TRBJ1-2, with D possibly TRBD1 on 6 matching bases. Germline CDR1 reads MDHEN; CDR2 reads SYDVKM. Trimming pared 5 bases from V and 7 bases from J, leaving 17 bases between. The CDR3 length is 14 residues. Here the CDR3 reads CASSRTGAGGGYTF. The CDR3 DNA follows: TGTGCCAGCAGTCGTACGGGGGCGGGTGGTGGCTACACCTTC.

The J gene is TRBJ1-6, the V gene TRBV11-2, with 7 bases fitting TRBD1. The V and J ends lost 5 bases and 5 bases, in that order; junction bases with no gene match: 6. The germline V gene encodes CDR1 SGHAT and CDR2 FQNNGV. This CDR3 contains 15 residues. The CDR3 sequence is CASSPRGQDNSPLHF. The CDR3 coding sequence is TGTGCCAGCAGCCCACGCGGACAGGATAATTCACCCCTCCACTTT.

The chain is built from TRBV11-2 and TRBJ1-3; no clear D. CDR1 and CDR2 from the germline V gene are SGHAT and FQNNGV. V was pared by 0 bases and J by 3 bases, with 6 bases between. The CDR3 extends over 14 amino acids. CDR3 in amino acids: CASSLEGLGNTIYF. The CDR3 DNA follows: TGTGCCAGCAGCTTAGAAGGGCTTGGAAACACCATATATTTT.

The chain has TRBV28 and TRBJ2-2, with TRBD1 as a possible D gene (6 bases). From germline, CDR1 is MDHEN and CDR2 SYDVKM. CDR3 size: 16 residues. The V gene lost 4 bases and the J gene lost 3 bases, with 15 bases spanning the gap. The CDR3 region has the DNA TGTGCCAGCAGTTATAGGGGGAAGGAGGACACCGGGGAGCTGTTTTTT. Its protein product is CASSYRGKEDTGELFF.

V is TRBV13 and J is TRBJ2-3; 11 bases match TRBD1. There are 15 residues in the CDR3. Germline V CDR1 and CDR2: PRHDT, FYEKMQ (reference sequence). V lost 0 bases, J lost 5 bases, and 1 base stayed unmatched. This CDR3 reads CASSLGDRGQDTQYF. In DNA form, the CDR3 reads TGTGCCAGCAGCTTAGGGGACAGGGGGCAAGATACGCAGTATTTT.

The chain uses TRBV2 and TRBJ2-5, with D uncertain. Germline V lookup: CDR1 SNHLY, CDR2 FYNNEI. The CDR3 is 13 amino acids. V was trimmed by 1 base and J by 2 bases, leaving 5 bases between them. This chain's CDR3 is CASSEVGQETQYF. The CDR3 nucleotides read TGTGCCAGCAGTGAAGTGGGGCAAGAGACCCAGTACTTC. Complete variable domain (other parts from reference TRBV2 and TRBJ2-5): EPEVTQTPSHQVTQMGQEVILRCVPISNHLYFYWYRQILGQKVEFLVSFYNNEISEKSEIFDDQFSVERPDGSNFTLKIRSTKLEDSAMYFCASSEVGQETQYFGPGTRLLVL.

The chain joins TRBV7-2 to TRBJ2-7, with 7 bases matching TRBD2. The germline CDR1 and CDR2 sequences are SGHTA and FQGNSA. This CDR3 has 15 residues. V gave up 4 bases and J gave up 4 bases; unmatched junction bases: 10. DNA of the CDR3: TGTGCCAGCAGCTCTAGCGGCCGGGCGGTGTACGAGCAGTACTTC. Translating gives CASSSSGRAVYEQYF.

This clone was seen just once. This chain joins TRBV6-5 and TRBJ2-7; the D call may be TRBD1 or TRBD2 (5 bases each). V dropped 6 bases and J dropped 1 base, with 16 bases sitting between them. The CDR3 loop spans 15 amino acids. Per the germline V gene, CDR1 is MNHEY and CDR2 is SVGAGI. CDR3 in amino acids: CASRGWGMGSYEQYF. For the CDR3, the DNA is TGTGCCAGCAGAGGCTGGGGGATGGGATCCTACGAGCAGTACTTC.

The chain combines TRBV30 with TRBJ1-2, with D unresolved. The length of the CDR3 is 14 residues. The V gene lost 4 bases and the J gene lost 4 bases, with 16 bases spanning the gap. CDR1 GTSNPN and CDR2 SVGIG come from the germline V gene (reference sequence). In DNA, the CDR3 is TGTGCCTGGACACGACGGGGAGCCTTCTATGGCTACACCTTC. Its protein product is CAWTRRGAFYGYTF.

The chain joins TRBV18 to TRBJ1-4, with TRBD1 identical over 10 bases. Losses at the gene ends were 4 bases for V and 0 bases for J; bases not matched to a gene: 5. The CDR3 extends over 17 amino acids. Germline V lookup: CDR1 KGHSH, CDR2 LQKENI. The CDR3 DNA reads as TGTGCCAGCTCACGGGGACAGGGGTTGGCAACTAATGAAAAACTGTTTTTT. Translation gives CASSRGQGLATNEKLFF.

This chain links TRBV11-2 with TRBJ2-6; D perhaps matches TRBD2 (5 bases). Germline V gene lookup returns CDR1 SGHAT and CDR2 FQNNGV. The CDR3 runs to 18 residues. Deletions cut 1 base from V and 0 bases from J, with 13 bases between. The CDR3 reads CASSLVFRGSSGANVLTF. In nucleotides, the CDR3 is TGTGCCAGCAGCTTAGTTTTTCGAGGGAGCTCTGGGGCCAACGTCCTGACTTTC.